This T cell receptor (beta chain) comes out of a study of CD8+CD57+ T cells in acquired aplastic anemia. The CDR3 sequence is 14 residues long. CDR1 is SGHAT, CDR2 FQNNGV, per germline. J gave up 8 bases and V 6 bases, and 5 bases lay outside the gene matches. This clonotype was seen many times. It was genomic DNA that served as the template for profiling TCR beta VDJ and CDR3. TCRdb re-analysed the reads in MiXCR, keeping a single row per CDR3 protein. The table has 110,000 or so distinct CDR3 sequences, around 53% seen once. The gene calls are TRBV11-2 and TRBJ2-1; 12 nucleotides agree with TRBD1. The sequencing input was sorted CD4+, CD8+, or CD8+CD57+ T cells (not recorded which) from PBMCs. The receptor was isolated from a human donor in good health, serving as a control. The CDR3 DNA is TGTGCCAGCAGGGGACAGGGGGCGGTCGATGAGCAGTTCTTC. Protein sequence: CASRGQGAVDEQFF.